This is a list of T cell receptor beta chains from one sample in a study of graft-versus-host responses after intestinal transplantation. TCRdb's copy holds only in-frame clones and misses some; the assay was immunoSEQ multiplex PCR. Seen here are just over 85,000 clones, less than 95% observed once, and the top ten hold more than 0.35%. Antigens of these TCRs are unknown. This material consisted of unstimulated CD8+ T cells sorted from spleen or lymph node cells, taken before transplant. Receptor source: a human donor who was the organ donor for an intestinal transplant. Each CDR3 is given with its conserved first and last residue. The D gene is left open where the match is weak. Clone size is shown for a subset of rows, as once, few, many or a class of expanded clone.

j_call clone_size v_call d_call cdr3_nt cdr3_aa
TRBJ2-7 . TRBV9 TRBD1 TGTGCCAGCAGCCCTCGACAGGGGGCCTACGAGCAGTACTTC CASSPRQGAYEQYF
TRBJ2-1 . TRBV11-2 TRBD2 TGTGCCAGCAGCTTAGGGTTCAGGGACTACACCAACAATGAGCAGTTCTTC CASSLGFRDYTNNEQFF
TRBJ2-1 . TRBV19 . TGTGCCAGTAGTATAGTTCCATACAATGAGCAGTTCTTC CASSIVPYNEQFF
TRBJ2-7 . TRBV27 . TGTGCCAGCAAAGGACTATCCTACGAGCAGTACTTC CASKGLSYEQYF
TRBJ1-1 . TRBV27 . TGTGCCAGCAGTCCCCCGCCCGGTTCCAACCCCCTCAAAGCTTTCTTT CASSPPPGSNPLKAFF
TRBJ1-1 . TRBV15 TRBD1 TGTGCCACCAGCCCCCTCGGCCAGGGGGGCTTGGCTTTCTTT CATSPLGQGGLAFF
TRBJ1-5 . TRBV30 TRBD1 TGTGCCTGGAGTTTCACAGGGGGCCTACAGCCCCAGCATTTT CAWSFTGGLQPQHF
TRBJ1-2 . TRBV5-1 . TGCGCCAGCAGCTTGTTTTGGTTGAGAGCCCCCCATGGCTACACCTTC CASSLFWLRAPHGYTF
TRBJ2-5 . TRBV4-1 . TGCGCCAGCAGCCAAGGTCAAGCGTCAGAAGAGACCCAGTACTTC CASSQGQASEETQYF
TRBJ2-7 . TRBV7-9 . TGTGCCAGCAGCTTGGGCAGGAACGAGCAGTACTTC CASSLGRNEQYF
TRBJ1-5 . TRBV27 . TGTGCCAGCAGTTTGGTAGGGGAGGCTCAGCCCCAGCATTTT CASSLVGEAQPQHF
TRBJ1-1 . TRBV4-2 . TGTGCCAGCAGCCAAGTCGCCCAGTCTGAAGCTTTCTTT CASSQVAQSEAFF
TRBJ2-1 . TRBV9 TRBD2 TGTGCCAGCAGCTCTAGCGGGGGGACCTTGTATAATGAGCAGTTCTTC CASSSSGGTLYNEQFF
TRBJ2-5 . TRBV7-2 . TGTGCCAGCAGCTTACCGAGCTACCAAGAGACCCAGTACTTC CASSLPSYQETQYF
TRBJ1-3 few TRBV5-1 TRBD1 TGCGCCAGCAGCCCCGACAGGGGGTTAGGAAACACCATATATTTT CASSPDRGLGNTIYF
TRBJ2-2 . TRBV4-3 . TGCGCCAGCAGCCAAGACCGGCAGGGAACCGGGGAGCTGTTTTTT CASSQDRQGTGELFF
TRBJ1-4 . TRBV27 . TGTGCCAGCAGTTCGACGGACAGCCCTAATGAAAAACTGTTTTTT CASSSTDSPNEKLFF
TRBJ2-1 . TRBV7-9 . TGTGCCAGCAGCTTATCAGTGAATGAGCAGTTCTTC CASSLSVNEQFF
TRBJ2-1 . TRBV9 TRBD2 TGTGCCAGCGGATCCCCAGCGGGGCCAACCTACAATGAGCAGTTCTTC CASGSPAGPTYNEQFF
TRBJ1-1 . TRBV4-2 TRBD1 TGTGCCAGCAGCCATTCTCCCGGGACAGGGATAACTGAAGCTTTCTTT CASSHSPGTGITEAFF
TRBJ1-1 . TRBV29-1 . TGCAGCGTTGAAGTACGGGGGAACACTGAAGCTTTCTTT CSVEVRGNTEAFF
TRBJ2-3 . TRBV7-3 . TGTGCCAGCAGCTCGAACGGGGGTAGCACAGATACGCAGTATTTT CASSSNGGSTDTQYF
TRBJ1-1 . TRBV19 . TGTGCCAGTAGCCATGGAACGGGCACTGAAGCTTTCTTT CASSHGTGTEAFF
TRBJ1-1 . TRBV25-1 TRBD1 TGTGCCAGCAGTTTAGGACAGGGCGCTGAAGCTTTCTTT CASSLGQGAEAFF
TRBJ1-6 once TRBV4-1 . TGCGCCAGCGGGGCAGGAGCCTCCTATAATTCACCCCTCCACTTT CASGAGASYNSPLHF
TRBJ1-1 . TRBV6-1 . TGTGCCAGCAGTGAAGCCCCGACAGGTTTGAACACTGAAGCTTTCTTT CASSEAPTGLNTEAFF
TRBJ2-1 . TRBV11-2 TRBD2 TGTGCCAGCAGCTTAGGTCGTGCTAGCGGGGGCTACAATGAGCAGTTCTTC CASSLGRASGGYNEQFF
TRBJ2-5 . TRBV7-9 . TGTGCCAGCAGACCCCCTGTCCAGTACCAAGAGACCCAGTACTTC CASRPPVQYQETQYF
TRBJ1-2 . TRBV7-9 . TGTGCCAGCAGCTTAAGTGGACAGCTCGCCTATGGCTACACCTTC CASSLSGQLAYGYTF
TRBJ2-3 . TRBV27 TRBD2 TGTGCCAGCAGTTCGACTAGCGGGGGGGCAGATACGCAGTATTTT CASSSTSGGADTQYF
TRBJ1-2 . TRBV5-1 . TGCGCCAGCAGCTCCCTGGTCGGATCGGGTGGCTACACCTTC CASSSLVGSGGYTF
TRBJ2-5 . TRBV18 . TGTGCCAGCTCACCGCGCTGGGGCCGGGAGACCCAGTACTTC CASSPRWGRETQYF
TRBJ1-2 . TRBV7-2 . TGTGCCAGCAGCTTTTACCGACAACCCCTGAAGGGCTACACCTTC CASSFYRQPLKGYTF
TRBJ1-2 once TRBV7-2 . TGTGCCAGCAGCTTAGGTGGGGCGCGGGGCTACACCTTC CASSLGGARGYTF
TRBJ2-1 . TRBV7-9 . TGTGCCAGCAGCCCCCCCGGACATATTGAGCAGTTCTTC CASSPPGHIEQFF
TRBJ1-1 . TRBV6-1 . TGTGCCAGCAGTGTTAGTCGCGTTGAAGCTTTCTTT CASSVSRVEAFF
TRBJ2-7 once TRBV7-6 . TGTGCCAGCAGCTTAAAGGAGGGCGGGGCCGCCTACGAGCAGTACTTC CASSLKEGGAAYEQYF
TRBJ2-1 . TRBV27 TRBD1 TGTGCCAGCAGTCCCTCGGGACAGCGGGAGCAGTTCTTC CASSPSGQREQFF
TRBJ2-7 . TRBV6-6 . TGTGCCAGCTGGGGCCTACCAACCTACGAGCAGTACTTC CASWGLPTYEQYF
TRBJ1-4 . TRBV7-9 . TGTGCCAGCAGCTTACGTGCAACTAATGAAAAACTGTTTTTT CASSLRATNEKLFF
TRBJ2-7 . TRBV4-3 . TGCGCCAGCAGCCCAGTCCCAGGCCCCTCCTACGAGCAGTACTTC CASSPVPGPSYEQYF
TRBJ2-3 . TRBV11-2 . TGTGCCAGCAGCTTCGGTCCACAGCTGCTCGATACGCAGTATTTT CASSFGPQLLDTQYF
TRBJ2-2 . TRBV4-1 TRBD2 TGCGCCAGCAGCGCTAGCGGGGGCGAAGGCGGGGAGCTGTTTTTT CASSASGGEGGELFF
TRBJ2-5 . TRBV25-1 . TGTGCCAGCAGTGACTACGACCAGGGGATAAAGGAGACCCAGTACTTC CASSDYDQGIKETQYF
TRBJ2-3 . TRBV9 TRBD2 TGTGCCAGCAGCGTAGCTCCCGGACTAGCGGGCACAGATACGCAGTATTTT CASSVAPGLAGTDTQYF
TRBJ1-5 . TRBV25-1 . TGTGCCAGCAGTGAATTTAGAGGGTTCGGGCAGCCCCAGCATTTT CASSEFRGFGQPQHF
TRBJ2-6 . TRBV4-3 TRBD1 TGCGCCAGCAGCCAAGTTGGACAGGGGCTCTGGGGTCCCGTCCTGACTTTC CASSQVGQGLWGPVLTF
TRBJ2-2 . TRBV11-3 TRBD1 TGTGCCAGCAGCTTCCGGACGCAGGGGGAGAACGGGGAGCTGTTTTTT CASSFRTQGENGELFF
TRBJ2-7 once TRBV27 . TGTGCCGGAATGCCTAGGTCACCCAGCGAGCAGTACTTC CAGMPRSPSEQYF
TRBJ1-2 . TRBV4-3 TRBD1 TGCGCCAGCAGCACACACGACCCTCAGGGGGCTCTTGGCTACACCTTC CASSTHDPQGALGYTF
TRBJ2-2 few TRBV7-2 . TGTGCCAGCAGCTGGTGGACAGCGAACACCGGGGAGCTGTTTTTT CASSWWTANTGELFF